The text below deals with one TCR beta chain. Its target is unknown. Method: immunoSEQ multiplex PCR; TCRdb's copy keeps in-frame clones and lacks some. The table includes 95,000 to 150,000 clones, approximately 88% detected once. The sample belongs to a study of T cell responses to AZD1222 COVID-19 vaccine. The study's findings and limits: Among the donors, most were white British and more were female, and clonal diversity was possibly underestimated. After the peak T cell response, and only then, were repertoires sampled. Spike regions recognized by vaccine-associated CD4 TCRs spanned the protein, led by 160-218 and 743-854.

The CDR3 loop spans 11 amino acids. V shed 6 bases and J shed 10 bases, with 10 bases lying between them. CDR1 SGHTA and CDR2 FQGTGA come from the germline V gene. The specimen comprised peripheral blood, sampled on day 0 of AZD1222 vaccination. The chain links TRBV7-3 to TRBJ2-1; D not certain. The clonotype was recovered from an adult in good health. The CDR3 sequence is CASSSQAEQFF. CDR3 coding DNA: TGTGCCAGCAGTTCCCAGGCAGAGCAGTTCTTC.